This T cell receptor beta chain was retrieved from a study of T cells in Graves' hyperthyroidism and ophthalmopathy (dated by TCRdb to between 2018 and 2020). About the investigation overall: Peripheral blood was collected at initial diagnosis, before any treatment. To identify distinguishing TCR V-J signatures, a discovery cohort of around 98 patients was used, comprising 43 with Graves' ophthalmopathy and around 60 with stable Graves' hyperthyroidism. Whether ophthalmopathy could be predicted prospectively was tested in an independent validation cohort made up of about 20 hyperthyroidism patients plus 17 patients who later progressed to ophthalmopathy. For training and testing, the roughly 93 patients in the discovery cohort were randomly divided in a 7:3 ratio. The study also compared thyroid tissue and blood T-cell repertoires from roughly 6 Graves' hyperthyroidism patients. Once sampling was done, hyperthyroidism patients were given methimazole at a starting dose of 30 mg daily, whereas ophthalmopathy patients were given high-dose intravenous methylprednisolone. The paper reports TCR Vbeta CDR3 sequencing of 140 or so peripheral blood samples: approximately 43 ophthalmopathy, about 75 hyperthyroidism and about 17 progressor patients.

Summary of the overall study and its limitations: In validation, progression to ophthalmopathy was predicted by the model with 70.59% sensitivity and around 76% specificity, a median of about 6.4 months before onset. In cross-validation, a model built on a 13 V-J signature told ophthalmopathy apart from stable hyperthyroidism with 87.88% sensitivity and roughly 81% specificity, and in testing the same model reached 80%/75%. Most expanded thyroid clonotypes (frequency above 0.001) were also found in blood, which suggests that blood repertoires may mirror thyroid immune responses. Sample size was not statistically predetermined, and investigators were not blinded to group allocation.

The TCR beta CDR3 regions were amplified from the RNA transcripts. A first-round RT-PCR of the TCR CDR3 used the HTBI primer set with the Qiagen OneStep RT-PCR kit. Libraries were constructed in a second round of multiplex PCR, after which size selection and purification were carried out. Sequencing of the libraries was done on an Illumina HiSeq2000 using paired-end 100 bp reads. As for the authors' bioinformatics: SOAPnuke was used to process the raw data, with reads discarded if the reads contained adapters or uncalled bases, had a mean Phred below 15, or lacked an exact constant-primer or identifier match. High-quality paired reads were merged with COPE v1.2.5, and unique nucleotide sequences were defined as clonotypes. Clonotypes were aligned to IMGT TRBV, TRBD and TRBJ reference segments using MiTCR v1.1. The analysis was restricted to V-J combinations with a frequency above 0.0001, which together covered 99% to 99.2% of the repertoires. A TCS score was defined as the ratio of F50 (clonal expansion) to E x V (chaos), with BLOSUM62-based TCRdist applied between CDR3 peptides within each V-J. Welch's t-statistics and random forest reduced roughly 500 V-J features to about 12, which were used in a naive Bayes classifier (R e1071). Using fastp trimming at Q25 and MiXCR clonotype assembly, TCRdb reanalyzed the public sequencing data and kept in-frame beta chains. Rows are combined by CDR3 protein, so each entry shows the most common genes and DNA. TCRdb's processing, not the study's, gives the V and J calls here. Across this sample there are 240,000 or so distinct CDR3 sequences, with roughly 15% seen only once. The biggest ten clones account for around 26% of the sample.

This clonotype occurred many times. There is no known antigen for this receptor. Base qualities are missing; no much larger clone stands one base away. From cysteine to phenylalanine, the CDR3 is 16 amino acids long. The CDR3 DNA has 48 bases and is translated from base 1. CDR1 and CDR2 were assigned from the germline V gene as SGHVS and FQNEAQ. The germline V end is reduced by 1 base and the J end by 8 bases; junction bases left unmatched: 13. Moderately to severely active disease, a Clinical Activity Score of at least 3, a NOSPECS grade of at least 4, and a duration under 3 months were present in ophthalmopathy patients. The study excluded patients with uncontrolled infections, other autoimmune diseases, pregnancy or lactation. Diagnoses were established on the basis of clinical symptoms, serum thyroxine and TRAb, thyroid ultrasound, and orbital computed tomography. Ficoll-Paque density gradient centrifugation was used to isolate PBMCs from 8.5 to 10 ml of fresh peripheral blood. Trizol reagent was used to extract total RNA, and RNA quality was then checked on an Agilent 2100 Bioanalyzer.

This receptor was identified in a woman in her late teens or twenties with Graves' ophthalmopathy. Sequenced input: blood. The rearrangement combines TRBV7-8 with TRBJ1-2, and TRBD1 aligns with 7 junction nucleotides. CDR3 reads: CASSLGGRQGQRGYTF. The bases read TGTGCCAGCAGCTTAGGAGGAAGACAGGGCCAACGGGGCTACACCTTC. Here the CDR3 is joined to the reference TRBV7-8 and TRBJ1-2 genes, and the full variable domain is: GAGVSQSPRYKVAKRGQDVALRCDPISGHVSLFWYQQALGQGPEFLTYFQNEAQLDKSGLPSDRFFAERPEGSVSTLKIQRTQQEDSAVYLCASSLGGRQGQRGYTFGSGTRLTVV.